The 19 T cell receptor beta chains listed next were all sequenced from one sample in a study of response to subunit inactivated influenza vaccine (dated by TCRdb to the late 2010s). Receptors were amplified or captured by RT-PCR. Instrument used: Illumina HiSeq 2500. Using fastp at Q25 and MiXCR, TCRdb reprocessed the public reads and kept productive beta chains. Rows merge per CDR3 protein into single entries with the most common DNA and genes. The sample yields about 650,000 distinct CDR3 sequences; approximately 14% were counted once. 7.5% to 8% of the sample goes to the ten largest clones. Sequences were derived from PBMCs from blood, sampled roughly 15 days before vaccination. These receptors all stem from a man aged 50 or older who received an inactivated influenza vaccine. Donor details come from another sample of the same person, matched by shared clones.

This clonotype was detected a few times. This chain links TRBV21-1 with TRBJ2-7. TRBV21-1 is listed as a pseudogene. The CDR3 extends over 14 amino acids. For the CDR3, the DNA is TGTGCCAGCAGCAAAGGCGGCAGATCCTACGAGCAGTACTTC. Protein product: CASSKGGRSYEQYF.

This clonotype was counted many times. This rearrangement joins TRBV3-1 to TRBJ1-1, with TRBD1 matching 7 bases. V shed 2 bases and J 5 bases; nucleotides not matched to a gene: 8. This CDR3 comprises 15 residues. CDR1 LGHDT and CDR2 YNNKEL come from the germline V gene (reference sequence). CDR3 DNA sequence: TGTGCCAGCAGCCAAAGGGGAGGGGGCGGAACTGAAGCTTTCTTT. Protein sequence: CASSQRGGGGTEAFF.

This clonotype is a singleton in its sample. The genes are TRBV21-1 and TRBJ2-7; the table gives TRBD2 as D, unverified against the DNA. TRBV21-1 is tagged as a pseudogene. This CDR3 region has 15 residues. Written as DNA, the CDR3 is TGTGCCAGCAGCAAAGGGACTGGTGTGGTTAACGAGCAGTACTTC. This sequence encodes CASSKGTGVVNEQYF.

The V call is TRBV4-1, the J call TRBJ1-4; 7 positions agree with TRBD1. The germline CDR1 and CDR2 sequences are MGHRA and YSYEKL. The CDR3 is made up of 16 amino acids. The trim removed 2 bases at V and 3 bases at J, leaving 6 bases unmatched. Written as DNA, the CDR3 is TGCGCCAGCAGCCAAACAGGGGTTCGGGCTAATGAAAAACTGTTTTTT. Protein product: CASSQTGVRANEKLFF.

This clonotype was counted between two and nine times. The V gene is TRBV29-1, the J gene TRBJ2-3; TRBD1 matches 8 bases. J was trimmed by 6 bases and V by 7 bases; bases with no gene match: 9. Germline CDR1 is SQVTM and CDR2 is ANQGSEA. The CDR3 length is 13 residues. The chain's CDR3 is CSGGAGGVDTQYF. As DNA, the CDR3 is TGCAGCGGGGGGGCAGGGGGCGTGGATACGCAGTATTTT.

This clonotype showed up just a few times. The chain is built from TRBV6-4 and TRBJ2-7; D not certain. V lost 2 bases and J lost 0, with 8 bases in between. There are 14 residues in the CDR3. CDR1 is MRHNA and CDR2 is SNTAGT in the germline V gene. CDR3 DNA sequence: TGTGCCAGCAGTGACAGGGCCTTCTCCTACGAGCAGTACTTC. Translated: CASSDRAFSYEQYF.

This clonotype was observed many times. The rearrangement links TRBV28 to TRBJ2-7; TRBD2 agrees at 7 bases. The CDR3 loop spans 14 amino acids. V lost 6 bases, J lost 2 bases, and 7 bases stayed unmatched. Germline V gene sequence: CDR1 MDHEN, CDR2 SYDVKM. DNA of the CDR3: TGTGCCAGCAGGGGGAGGGCCAGTCCCTACGAGCAGTACTTC. Protein sequence: CASRGRASPYEQYF.

A remark on this clonotype: A much larger clone differs by one base, so this may be a read error. The CDR3 region has the DNA TGCAGTACTTTAGGGCCCAACACTGAAGCTTTCTTT. Translated, it gives CSTLGPNTEAFF. The chain uses TRBV20-1 and TRBJ1-1; D gene uncertain. Deletions cut 8 bases from V and 2 bases from J, with 12 bases between. The CDR3 has 12 residues. The germline V gene has CDR1 DFQATT and CDR2 SNEGSKA (reference sequence).

This clonotype has more than one count but fewer than ten. This sequence joins TRBV20-1 and TRBJ1-5; maybe TRBD1 (5 bases). Trimming shortened V by 3 bases and J by 6 bases, and 12 bases separated the two germline ends. This CDR3 has 13 amino acids. Germline CDR1 DFQATT, CDR2 SNEGSKA (reference sequence). The CDR3 here is CSASPSGTQPQHF. The CDR3 DNA reads as TGCAGTGCTAGCCCCTCCGGGACTCAGCCCCAGCATTTT.

The V gene is TRBV20-1, the J gene TRBJ2-2; D is unresolved. Per germline, CDR1 DFQATT and CDR2 SNEGSKA (reference sequence). The CDR3 is made up of 12 amino acids. V lost 3 bases, J lost 4 bases, and 6 bases lay in between. This chain's CDR3 is CSASSSTGELFF. Written as DNA, the CDR3 is TGCAGTGCTAGTTCTAGCACCGGGGAGCTGTTTTTT.

The chain employs TRBV4-3 and TRBJ1-1; D remains unclear. Germline values: CDR1 LGHNA, CDR2 YSLEER. Trimming stripped 0 bases from V and 3 bases from J, with 5 bases between. The CDR3 has 13 amino acids. The CDR3 coding sequence is TGCGCCAGCAGCCAAGAGACGTACACTGAAGCTTTCTTT. Protein: CASSQETYTEAFF.

The chain employs TRBV6-2 or TRBV6-3 and TRBJ2-1; D may be TRBD2 (6 bases). From germline, CDR1 is MNHEY and CDR2 SVGEGT. The CDR3 is 16 amino acids. V was cut by 1 base and J by 4 bases, with 14 bases left in between. The CDR3 loop reads CASSYLMAGSYNEQFF. The CDR3 bases are TGTGCCAGCAGTTACTTGATGGCGGGATCATACAATGAGCAGTTCTTC.

To note about this clonotype: With a much larger clone just one base away, this may be a read error. The rearrangement uses TRBV5-8 and TRBJ2-1, with TRBD1 matching over 8 bases. V dropped 3 bases and J dropped 3; count of bases not matched to a gene: 5. The CDR3 length is 15 residues. Germline assignment: CDR1 SGHTS and CDR2 YDEGEE. The CDR3 DNA sequence: TGTGCCAGCAGCTCGGAAGGACAGGGCTACAATGAGCAGTTCTTC. Amino acid sequence: CASSSEGQGYNEQFF.

CDR3 sequence: CASSWRSIGTGELFF. CDR3 DNA: TGTGCCAGCAGCTGGCGGTCTATTGGCACCGGGGAGCTGTTTTTT. The chain couples TRBV2 to TRBJ2-2; no firm D call. V was clipped by 6 bases and J by 4 bases, with 15 bases between them. CDR1 is SNHLY and CDR2 is FYNNEI in the germline V gene. The CDR3 is 15 residues long.

The CDR3 bases are TGTGCCAGCAGCCAACTGGCCAGGGGATCTACTGGGGCCAACGTCCTGACTTTC. It codes for CASSQLARGSTGANVLTF. V usage is TRBV3-1 and J usage is TRBJ2-6, with D possibly matching TRBD1 (6 bases). The CDR3 consists of 18 residues. Germline CDR1 and CDR2: LGHDT and YNNKEL (reference sequence). Trimming took off 2 bases at V and 2 bases at J, with 16 bases between the two ends.

Note on this clonotype: Since a much larger clone is just one base distant, this may be a read error. The DNA is left out, because the CDR3 cannot be placed on it with certainty; the CDR3 is given as TCRdb lists it. The chain carries TRBV27 and TRBJ1-1; TRBD1 is the table's D call, not checked against the DNA. The CDR3 spans 15 amino acids, including both terminal residues. Germline V gene data show CDR1 as MNHEY and CDR2 as SMNVEV (reference sequence). The CDR3 is CASSTSGHQGTEAFF.

This CDR3 is CASSLVPRIRVNSPLHF. The CDR3 nucleotides read TGTGCCAGCAGCCTCGTCCCCCGGATCCGAGTCAATTCACCCCTCCACTTT. V usage is TRBV7-6 and J usage is TRBJ1-6; D remains unclear. The V and J ends lost 5 bases and 7 bases respectively, with 21 bases between them. CDR1 and CDR2 from the germline V gene are SGHVS and FNYEAQ. The CDR3 extends over 17 amino acids. Combining the CDR3 with reference TRBV7-6 and TRBJ1-6 gives the whole variable domain GAGVSQSPRYKVTKRGQDVALRCDPISGHVSLYWYRQALGQGPEFLTYFNYEAQQDKSGLPNDRFSAERPEGSISTLTIQRTEQRDSAMYRCASSLVPRIRVNSPLHFGNGTRLTVT.

This clonotype has more than one count but fewer than ten. The chain carries TRBV29-1 and TRBJ2-1; TRBD2 matches 7 bases. CDR3 size: 14 residues. CDR1 is SQVTM, CDR2 ANQGSEA, per germline. V lost 5 bases and J lost 8; bases outside the gene matches: 12. This CDR3 is CSVTPGAAGDEQFF. DNA for the CDR3: TGCAGCGTTACCCCAGGCGCGGCGGGGGATGAGCAGTTCTTC.

This clonotype was counted only a few times. The chain's CDR3 is CSASPREQYF. CDR3 coding DNA: TGCAGTGCTAGCCCTCGCGAGCAGTACTTC. The chain is built from TRBV20-1 and TRBJ2-7; D unresolved. Germline lookup yields CDR1 DFQATT and CDR2 SNEGSKA (reference sequence). The CDR3 has 10 amino acids. V was cut by 3 bases and J by 6 bases, with 6 bases left in between.